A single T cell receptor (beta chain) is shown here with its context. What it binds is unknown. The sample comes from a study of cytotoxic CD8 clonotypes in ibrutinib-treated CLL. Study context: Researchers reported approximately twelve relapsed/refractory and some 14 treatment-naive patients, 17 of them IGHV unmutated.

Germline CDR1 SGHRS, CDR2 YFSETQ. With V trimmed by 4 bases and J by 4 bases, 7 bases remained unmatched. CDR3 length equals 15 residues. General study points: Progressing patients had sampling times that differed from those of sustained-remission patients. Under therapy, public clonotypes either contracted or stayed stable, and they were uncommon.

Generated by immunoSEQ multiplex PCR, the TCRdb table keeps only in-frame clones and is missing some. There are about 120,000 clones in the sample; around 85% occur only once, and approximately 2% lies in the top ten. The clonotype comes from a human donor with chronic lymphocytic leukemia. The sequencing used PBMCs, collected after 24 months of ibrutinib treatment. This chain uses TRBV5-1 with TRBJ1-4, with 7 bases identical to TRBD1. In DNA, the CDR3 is TGCGCCAGCAGCAGAGAGACAGGGAATAATGAAAAACTGTTTTTT. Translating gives CASSRETGNNEKLFF. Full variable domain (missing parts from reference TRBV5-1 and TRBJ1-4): KAGVTQTPRYLIKTRGQQVTLSCSPISGHRSVSWYQQTPGQGLQFLFEYFSETQRNKGNFPGRFSGRQFSNSRSEMNVSTLELGDSALYLCASSRETGNNEKLFFGSGTQLSVL.